Each of the 17 T cell receptor beta chains below was sequenced from the same sample in a study of graft-versus-host responses after intestinal transplantation. No antigen has been assigned to these receptors. Measured with immunoSEQ multiplex PCR; TCRdb has only the in-frame clones, and not every one. The sample contains tens of thousands of clones, about 95% of which appear only once. This specimen consisted of unstimulated CD4+ T cells sorted from spleen or lymph node cells, obtained before transplant. Receptors were obtained from a human donor who was the organ donor for an intestinal transplant.

This rearrangement joins TRBV6-5 to TRBJ1-2, with 7 bases aligning to TRBD1. V lost 2 bases to trimming and J lost 5 bases; unmatched junction nucleotides: 5. The germline V gene encodes CDR1 MNHEY and CDR2 SVGAGI. The CDR3 spans 14 residues. CDR3 sequence reads: CASSYTGTAYGYTF. DNA for the CDR3: TGTGCCAGCAGTTACACCGGGACAGCTTATGGCTACACCTTC.

The chain recombines TRBV5-1 with TRBJ2-4; 8 bases fit TRBD1. CDR3 length: 16 amino acids. V shed 1 base and J 1 base; nucleotides not matched to a gene: 4. Germline V gene data show CDR1 as SGHRS and CDR2 as YFSETQ. The CDR3 loop is CASSLSTGGAKNIQYF. The CDR3 coding sequence is TGCGCCAGCAGCTTGTCTACAGGGGGGGCCAAAAACATTCAGTACTTC.

This rearrangement joins TRBV27 to TRBJ2-7; D is perhaps TRBD1 (5 bases). The germline V gene encodes CDR1 MNHEY and CDR2 SMNVEV (reference sequence). The CDR3 runs 14 residues. V was trimmed by 4 bases and J by 0 bases, leaving 10 bases between them. The CDR3 is CASSYRSDSYEQYF. In DNA, the CDR3 is TGTGCCAGCAGTTACAGGTCTGACTCCTACGAGCAGTACTTC.

CDR3 residues: CASSLTTRTSTDTQYF. The CDR3 DNA follows: TGTGCCAGCAGCTTAACTACCCGGACTAGCACAGATACGCAGTATTTT. The chain is built from TRBV7-6 and TRBJ2-3; the D gene is possibly TRBD2 (5 bases). The CDR3 length is 16 residues. Trimming removed 2 bases at V and 0 bases at J, with 12 bases between. The germline gives CDR1 SGHVS, CDR2 FNYEAQ.

This chain connects TRBV7-3 to TRBJ1-1; D is ambiguous. The V gene's germline CDR1 is SGHTA and CDR2 FQGTGA. The CDR3 covers 15 residues. V lost 1 base and J 0 bases, leaving 9 bases between the germline ends. This chain's CDR3 is CASSLIPVLNTEAFF. CDR3 DNA sequence: TGTGCCAGCAGCTTAATCCCAGTATTGAACACTGAAGCTTTCTTT.

This chain joins TRBV29-1 and TRBJ1-1; possible D gene TRBD1, 5 bases. Per germline, CDR1 SQVTM and CDR2 ANQGSEA. The V gene lost 7 bases and the J gene lost 4 bases, with 19 bases spanning the gap. The CDR3 totals 14 residues. CDR3 residues: CSGREGVGGTEAFF. DNA for the CDR3: TGCAGCGGCCGGGAAGGAGTTGGGGGCACTGAAGCTTTCTTT.

This rearrangement joins TRBV13 to TRBJ1-3; D ambiguous. The germline gives CDR1 PRHDT, CDR2 FYEKMQ (reference sequence). V was cut by 0 bases and J by 1 base, with 7 bases left in between. The CDR3 is made up of 15 amino acids. CDR3 sequence: CASSLGVGSGNTIYF. CDR3 nucleotide sequence: TGTGCCAGCAGCTTAGGTGTGGGTTCTGGAAACACCATATATTTT.

For this clone: This sample includes further DNA sequences coding for the same CDR3. V is TRBV18 and J is TRBJ2-7; perhaps TRBD2 as D (5 bases). Germline CDR1 is KGHSH and CDR2 is LQKENI. Trimming removed 0 bases at V and 3 bases at J, with 6 bases between. This CDR3 comprises 13 residues. The CDR3 spells CASSPPGDYEQYF. The CDR3 DNA sequence: TGTGCCAGCTCACCACCGGGAGACTACGAGCAGTACTTC.

The CDR3 bases are TGTGCCAGCAGTTTGGTACAGGGCGGGGGCTACACCTTC. Protein product: CASSLVQGGGYTF. This chain connects TRBV28 to TRBJ1-2, with D possibly being TRBD1 (6 bases). The V and J ends lost 3 bases and 8 bases respectively, with 13 bases between them. Germline-derived CDR1 and CDR2 are MDHEN and SYDVKM. The CDR3 consists of 13 residues.

The gene calls are TRBV2 and TRBJ1-5; no clear D. This CDR3 is 15 amino acids long. Germline CDR1 is SNHLY and CDR2 is FYNNEI. Between the trimmed V and J ends, which lost 5 bases and 4 bases, there was a span of 15 bases. This CDR3 is CASSNNRVGNQPQHF. CDR3 DNA sequence: TGTGCCAGCAGTAACAACAGAGTGGGGAATCAGCCCCAGCATTTT.

The gene calls are TRBV5-1 and TRBJ2-5; 14 bases map to TRBD2. Germline assignment: CDR1 SGHRS and CDR2 YFSETQ. The V and J ends lost 0 bases and 4 bases, in that order; junction bases with no gene match: 5. There are 17 residues in the CDR3. The CDR3 DNA is TGCGCCAGCAGCTTGGGACTAGCGGGGGGGTATCGAGAGACCCAGTACTTC. This codes for CASSLGLAGGYRETQYF.

The J gene is TRBJ1-2, the V gene TRBV5-7; unclear D gene. Being an ORF, TRBV5-7 has a function that is uncertain. Trimming pared 4 bases from V and 7 bases from J, leaving 14 bases between. The CDR3 extends over 13 amino acids. The CDR3 DNA reads TGTGCCAGCAGCCCTGGAGTATCAAGTGGCTACACCTTC. Protein: CASSPGVSSGYTF.

V gene TRBV28 combines with J gene TRBJ1-4, with D tentatively TRBD1 (5 bases). The CDR3 is 16 amino acids. Trimming removed 3 bases at V and 4 bases at J, with 15 bases between. The V gene's germline CDR1 is MDHEN and CDR2 SYDVKM. The CDR3 DNA sequence: TGTGCCAGCAGTTTTAGGTTCGGGGGACGTAATGAAAAACTGTTTTTT. Amino acids: CASSFRFGGRNEKLFF. Full variable domain (rest looked up from reference TRBV28 and TRBJ1-4): DVKVTQSSRYLVKRTGEKVFLECVQDMDHENMFWYRQDPGLGLRLIYFSYDVKMKEKGDIPEGYSVSREKKERFSLILESASTNQTSMYLCASSFRFGGRNEKLFFGSGTQLSVL.

This clone has only one observation. The chain joins TRBV19 to TRBJ1-5; 11 bases are shared with TRBD1. V lost 6 bases and J lost 6; bases outside the gene matches: 7. CDR1 and CDR2 (germline): LNHDA, SQIVND (reference sequence). The CDR3 runs to 15 residues. The CDR3 DNA sequence: TGTGCCAGTAGATCCGGGACAGGGGGTAGTCAGCCCCAGCATTTT. It is translated as CASRSGTGGSQPQHF.

The rearrangement joins TRBV5-1 to TRBJ2-1, with a weak D call TRBD2 (6 bases). The germline V and J ends were trimmed by 6 bases and 0 bases, with 16 bases remaining between them. Germline CDR1 reads SGHRS; CDR2 reads YFSETQ. This CDR3 spans 16 amino acids. CDR3 loop: CASIRGALGSYNEQFF. The CDR3 DNA reads as TGCGCCAGCATTCGCGGGGCGTTGGGCTCCTACAATGAGCAGTTCTTC.

The chain uses TRBV18 and TRBJ2-5; 9 bases map to TRBD1. The CDR3 is 15 residues long. Trimming took 3 bases from V and 5 from J; bases not matched to a gene: 7. Germline CDR1 reads KGHSH; CDR2 reads LQKENI. The CDR3 here is CASSPGTGIDETQYF. CDR3 nucleotide sequence: TGTGCCAGCTCACCTGGGACAGGGATCGATGAGACCCAGTACTTC.

This clone has a single count. This chain connects TRBV5-4 to TRBJ2-5, with D possibly being TRBD1 (6 bases). The germline gives CDR1 SGHNT, CDR2 YYREEE (reference sequence). Deletions cut 1 base from V and 4 bases from J, with 8 bases between. This CDR3 spans 13 amino acids. The chain's CDR3 is CASSLTGLETQYF. The DNA for the CDR3 is TGTGCCAGCAGCTTGACAGGGTTAGAGACCCAGTACTTC.